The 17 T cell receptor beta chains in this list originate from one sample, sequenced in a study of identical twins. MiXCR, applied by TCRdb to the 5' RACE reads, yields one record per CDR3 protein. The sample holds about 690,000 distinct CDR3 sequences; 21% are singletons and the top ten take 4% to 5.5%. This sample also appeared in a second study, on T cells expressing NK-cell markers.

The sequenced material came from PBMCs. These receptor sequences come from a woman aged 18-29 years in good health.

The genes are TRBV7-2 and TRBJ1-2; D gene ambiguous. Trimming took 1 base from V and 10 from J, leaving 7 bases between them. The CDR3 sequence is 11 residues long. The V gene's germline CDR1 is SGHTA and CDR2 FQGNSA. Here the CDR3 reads CASSLGGLYTF. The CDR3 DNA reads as TGTGCCAGCAGCTTAGGAGGGCTCTACACCTTC.

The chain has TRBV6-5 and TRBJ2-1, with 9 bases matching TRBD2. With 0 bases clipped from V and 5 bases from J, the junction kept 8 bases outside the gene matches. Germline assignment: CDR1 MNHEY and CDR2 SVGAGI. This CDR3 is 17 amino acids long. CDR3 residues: CASSYSGAGGFHNEQFF. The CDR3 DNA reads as TGTGCCAGCAGTTACTCGGGAGCGGGAGGATTCCACAATGAGCAGTTCTTC.

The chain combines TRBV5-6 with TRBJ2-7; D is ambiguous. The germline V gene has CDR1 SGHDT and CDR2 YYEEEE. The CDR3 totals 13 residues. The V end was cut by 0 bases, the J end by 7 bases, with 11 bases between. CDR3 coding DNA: TGTGCCAGCAGCTTGGCCCTGGCTTTGGAGCAGTACTTC. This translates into CASSLALALEQYF.

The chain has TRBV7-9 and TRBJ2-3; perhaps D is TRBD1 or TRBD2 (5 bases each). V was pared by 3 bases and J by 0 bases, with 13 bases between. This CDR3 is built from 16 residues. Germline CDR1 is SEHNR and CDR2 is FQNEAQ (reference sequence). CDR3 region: CASSFYRGGSTDTQYF. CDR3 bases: TGTGCCAGCAGCTTCTACCGGGGCGGGAGCACAGATACGCAGTATTTT.

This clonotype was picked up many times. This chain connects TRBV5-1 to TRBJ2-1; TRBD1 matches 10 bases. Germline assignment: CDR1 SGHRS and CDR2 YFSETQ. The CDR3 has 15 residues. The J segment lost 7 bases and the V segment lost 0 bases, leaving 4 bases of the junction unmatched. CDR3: CASSLEGQGQNEQFF. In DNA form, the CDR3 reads TGCGCCAGCAGCTTGGAGGGACAGGGGCAGAATGAGCAGTTCTTC.

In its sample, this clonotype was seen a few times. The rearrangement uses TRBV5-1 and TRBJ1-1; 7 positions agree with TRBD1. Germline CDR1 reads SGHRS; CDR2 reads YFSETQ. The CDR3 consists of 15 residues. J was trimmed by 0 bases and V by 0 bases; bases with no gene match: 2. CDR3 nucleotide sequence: TGCGCCAGCAGCTTGGTGGGGACAGTGAACACTGAAGCTTTCTTT. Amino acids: CASSLVGTVNTEAFF.

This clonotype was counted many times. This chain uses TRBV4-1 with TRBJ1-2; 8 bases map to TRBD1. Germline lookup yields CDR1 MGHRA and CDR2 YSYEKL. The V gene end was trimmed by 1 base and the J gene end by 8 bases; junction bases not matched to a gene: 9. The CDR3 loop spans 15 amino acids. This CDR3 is CASSQGGQGGLGYTF. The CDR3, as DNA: TGCGCCAGCAGCCAAGGCGGACAGGGAGGTTTGGGCTACACCTTC.

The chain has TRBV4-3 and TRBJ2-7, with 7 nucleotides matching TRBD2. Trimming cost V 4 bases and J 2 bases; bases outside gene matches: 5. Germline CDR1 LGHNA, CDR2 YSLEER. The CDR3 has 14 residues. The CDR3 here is CASSPTSAAYEQYF. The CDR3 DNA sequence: TGCGCCAGCAGCCCAACTAGCGCGGCCTACGAGCAGTACTTC.

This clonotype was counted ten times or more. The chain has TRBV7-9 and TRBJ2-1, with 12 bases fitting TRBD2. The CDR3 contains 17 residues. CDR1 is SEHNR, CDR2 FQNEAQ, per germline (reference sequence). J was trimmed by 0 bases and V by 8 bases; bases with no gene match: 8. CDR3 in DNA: TGTGCCAGCGTCCTAGCGGGAGGGAGGAGCTCCTACAATGAGCAGTTCTTC. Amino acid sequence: CASVLAGGRSSYNEQFF.

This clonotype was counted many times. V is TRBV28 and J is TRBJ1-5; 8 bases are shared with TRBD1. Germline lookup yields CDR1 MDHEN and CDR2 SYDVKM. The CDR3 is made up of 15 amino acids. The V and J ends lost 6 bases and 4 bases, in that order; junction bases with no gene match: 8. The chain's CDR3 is CASRGQGIGNQPQHF. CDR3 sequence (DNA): TGTGCCAGCAGAGGACAGGGAATTGGAAATCAGCCCCAGCATTTT.

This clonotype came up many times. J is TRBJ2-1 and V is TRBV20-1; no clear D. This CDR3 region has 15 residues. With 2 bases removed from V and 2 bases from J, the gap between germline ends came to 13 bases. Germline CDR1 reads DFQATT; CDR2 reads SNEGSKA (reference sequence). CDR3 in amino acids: CSARPPGLTYNEQFF. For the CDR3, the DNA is TGCAGTGCTAGACCCCCGGGCCTCACCTACAATGAGCAGTTCTTC.

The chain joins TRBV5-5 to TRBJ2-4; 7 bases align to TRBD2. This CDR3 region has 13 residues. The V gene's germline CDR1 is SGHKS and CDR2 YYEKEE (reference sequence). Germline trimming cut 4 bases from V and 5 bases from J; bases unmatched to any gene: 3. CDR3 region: CASSRTRENIQYF. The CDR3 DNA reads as TGTGCCAGCAGCCGGACTAGAGAAAACATTCAGTACTTC.

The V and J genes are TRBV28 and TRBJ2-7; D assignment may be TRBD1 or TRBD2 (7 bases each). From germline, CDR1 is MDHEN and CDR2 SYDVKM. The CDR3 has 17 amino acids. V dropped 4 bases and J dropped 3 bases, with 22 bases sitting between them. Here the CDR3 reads CASSSRGGGVGVYEQYF. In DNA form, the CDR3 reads TGTGCCAGCAGTTCCAGGGGGGGAGGGGTTGGAGTCTACGAGCAGTACTTC.

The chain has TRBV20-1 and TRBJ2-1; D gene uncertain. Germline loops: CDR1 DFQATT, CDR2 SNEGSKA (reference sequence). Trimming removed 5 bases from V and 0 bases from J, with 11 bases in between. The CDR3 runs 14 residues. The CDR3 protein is CSAPDSSSYNEQFF. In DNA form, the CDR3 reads TGCAGTGCTCCCGACTCGTCCTCCTACAATGAGCAGTTCTTC.

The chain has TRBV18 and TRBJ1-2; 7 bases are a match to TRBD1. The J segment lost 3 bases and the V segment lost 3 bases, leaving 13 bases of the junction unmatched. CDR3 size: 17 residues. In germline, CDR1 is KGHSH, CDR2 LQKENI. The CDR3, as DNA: TGTGCCAGCTCACCTTTACGGGCAGGGGGTGTTTACTATGGCTACACCTTC. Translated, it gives CASSPLRAGGVYYGYTF. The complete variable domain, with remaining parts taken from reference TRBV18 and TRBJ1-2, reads NAGVMQNPRHLVRRRGQEARLRCSPMKGHSHVYWYRQLPEEGLKFMVYLQKENIIDESGMPKERFSAEFPKEGPSILRIQQVVRGDSAAYFCASSPLRAGGVYYGYTFGSGTRLTVV.

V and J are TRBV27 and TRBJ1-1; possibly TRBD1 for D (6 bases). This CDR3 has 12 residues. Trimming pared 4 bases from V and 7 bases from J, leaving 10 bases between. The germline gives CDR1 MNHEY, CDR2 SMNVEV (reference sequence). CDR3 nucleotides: TGTGCCAGCAGTTCCGGACAGTTTGAAGCTTTCTTT. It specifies CASSSGQFEAFF.

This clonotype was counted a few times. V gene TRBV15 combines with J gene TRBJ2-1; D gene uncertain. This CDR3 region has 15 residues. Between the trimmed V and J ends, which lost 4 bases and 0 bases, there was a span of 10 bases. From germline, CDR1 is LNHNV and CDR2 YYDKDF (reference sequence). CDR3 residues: CATSNLDRSYNEQFF. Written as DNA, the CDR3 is TGTGCCACCAGCAATCTGGACCGCTCCTACAATGAGCAGTTCTTC.